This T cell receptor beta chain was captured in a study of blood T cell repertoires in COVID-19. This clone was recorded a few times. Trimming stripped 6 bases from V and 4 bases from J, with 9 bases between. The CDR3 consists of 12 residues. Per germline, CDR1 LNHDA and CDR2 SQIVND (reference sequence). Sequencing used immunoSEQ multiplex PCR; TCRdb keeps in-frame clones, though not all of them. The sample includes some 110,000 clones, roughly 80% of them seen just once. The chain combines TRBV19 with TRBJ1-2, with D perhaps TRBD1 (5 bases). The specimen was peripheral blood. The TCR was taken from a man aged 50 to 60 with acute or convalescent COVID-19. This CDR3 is CASRTDLYGYTF. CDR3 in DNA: TGTGCCAGTAGGACAGACCTCTATGGCTACACCTTC.